Shown below are 22 T cell receptor beta chains from a single sample sequenced in a study of shared clonotypes between healthy human individuals. Naivety among CD8 cells was defined by CD45RO negativity and positive CCR7 selection, thereby excluding terminally differentiated effector memory CD45RA+ cells. Sequenced by immunoSEQ multiplex PCR; TCRdb stores in-frame clones only, minus some. The sample holds almost 700,000 clones, 92% seen once. The sample comprised naive CD8+ T cells sorted from blood. These receptors were obtained from a man aged 30 to 39 in good health.

The chain recombines TRBV15 with TRBJ2-7, with D maybe TRBD1 (6 bases). This CDR3 spans 13 amino acids. V shed 4 bases and J shed 4 bases, with 11 bases lying between them. Germline assignment: CDR1 LNHNV and CDR2 YYDKDF (reference sequence). The CDR3 DNA reads as TGTGCCACCAGCAAAGACAGGTTTTACGAGCAGTACTTC. This translates into CATSKDRFYEQYF.

The J gene is TRBJ1-1, the V gene TRBV27, with 11 bases aligning to TRBD1. The CDR3 sequence is 14 residues long. V dropped 5 bases and J dropped 6; count of bases not matched to a gene: 5. CDR1 and CDR2 (germline): MNHEY, SMNVEV (reference sequence). CDR3 sequence (DNA): TGTGCCAGCAGTCTGGACAGGGGGCGGTCTGAAGCTTTCTTT. It codes for CASSLDRGRSEAFF.

Remarks on this clone: In the same sample, other DNA sequences code for this CDR3. The rearrangement joins TRBV29-1 to TRBJ2-7, with 11 bases that match TRBD1. This CDR3 has 14 residues. Trimming at V came to 3 bases and at J to 3 bases, leaving 4 bases not matched to a gene. Germline values: CDR1 SQVTM, CDR2 ANQGSEA. CDR3: CSVETGTGGYEQYF. CDR3 nucleotide sequence: TGCAGCGTTGAGACCGGGACAGGGGGCTACGAGCAGTACTTC.

The chain links TRBV29-1 to TRBJ2-1; TRBD1 agrees at 11 bases. The CDR3 runs 14 residues. Germline V gene lookup returns CDR1 SQVTM and CDR2 ANQGSEA. V trimming: 6 bases; J trimming: 6 bases; junction bases outside the gene matches: 7. In DNA form, the CDR3 reads TGCAGCGTCGAACTTGGGACAGGGGGCAATGAGCAGTTCTTC. This sequence encodes CSVELGTGGNEQFF.

This chain links TRBV6-4 with TRBJ1-2, with a possible D match to TRBD1 (6 bases). Germline CDR1 reads MRHNA; CDR2 reads SNTAGT. Trimming removed 0 bases from V and 6 bases from J, with 11 bases in between. The CDR3 has 14 residues. The CDR3: CASSDSGGLDGYTF. The CDR3 DNA sequence: TGTGCCAGCAGTGACTCGGGGGGCTTAGATGGCTACACCTTC.

V usage is TRBV4-3 and J usage is TRBJ1-1; tentatively, D is TRBD1 (5 bases). Trimming took 8 bases from V and 4 from J, leaving 14 bases between them. The germline V gene encodes CDR1 LGHNA and CDR2 YSLEER. This CDR3 contains 13 residues. CDR3 bases: TGCGCCAGCTCTATCAGGGAGGTCACTGAAGCTTTCTTT. Its translation: CASSIREVTEAFF.

The rearrangement links TRBV4-3 to TRBJ2-2, with a tentative D call TRBD1 (6 bases). Germline CDR1 and CDR2: LGHNA and YSLEER. The CDR3 is 17 amino acids. Between the trimmed V and J ends, which lost 1 base and 7 bases, there was a span of 19 bases. The CDR3 DNA reads TGCGCCAGCAGCCAAGGGTTCCGGACAGACTTTCACGGGGAGCTGTTTTTT. As protein: CASSQGFRTDFHGELFF.

The V gene is TRBV25-1, the J gene TRBJ2-2; a weak D match, TRBD2 (5 bases). Germline V gives CDR1 MGHDK, CDR2 SYGVNS. The CDR3 loop spans 14 amino acids. Trimming removed 5 bases from V and 0 bases from J, with 7 bases in between. The CDR3 coding sequence is TGTGCCAGCAGTTGGGAGACGAACACCGGGGAGCTGTTTTTT. This sequence encodes CASSWETNTGELFF.

On this clone: This sample also contains other DNA sequences that code for the same CDR3. The V and J genes are TRBV6-5 and TRBJ2-2, with unresolved D. The ends were cut back, 3 bases at V and 6 bases at J, with 5 bases in the middle. This CDR3 is 12 amino acids long. In germline, CDR1 is MNHEY, CDR2 SVGAGI. CDR3 DNA: TGTGCCAGCAGTTATCCTTCCGGGGAGCTGTTTTTT. Residues: CASSYPSGELFF.

With respect to this clone: The germline gene is not matched at one end of the junction; a read error may be the cause. The rearrangement links TRBV7-3 to TRBJ2-3, with TRBD2 matching over 8 bases. Germline CDR1 and CDR2: SGHTA and FQGTGA. This CDR3 comprises 15 residues. The CDR3 region is CVSSLTASGTDTQYF. The CDR3 DNA reads TGTGTCAGCAGCTTAACGGCTAGCGGGACAGATACGCAGTATTTT. The full variable domain, with the rest looked up from reference TRBV7-3 and TRBJ2-3, is GAGVSQTPSNKVTEKGKYVELRCDPISGHTALYWYRQSLGQGPEFLIYFQGTGAADDSGLPNDRFFAVRPEGSVSTLKIQRTERGDSAVYLCVSSLTASGTDTQYFGPGTRLTVL.

The chain links TRBV7-9 to TRBJ2-1; TRBD1 aligns across 10 bases. The CDR3 has 17 residues. Germline loops: CDR1 SEHNR, CDR2 FQNEAQ (reference sequence). The V and J ends lost 2 bases and 10 bases, in that order; junction bases with no gene match: 14. The CDR3 region has the DNA TGTGCCAGCAGCTTACACCTGGGACAGGGGATACAGTTAGAGCAGTTCTTC. It is translated as CASSLHLGQGIQLEQFF.

This chain uses TRBV7-2 with TRBJ2-7; D possibly corresponds to TRBD2 (5 bases). Per germline, CDR1 SGHTA and CDR2 FQGNSA. The CDR3 has 15 amino acids. Trimming pared 1 base from V and 3 bases from J, leaving 13 bases between. The DNA of the CDR3 is TGTGCCAGCAGCTTAGAACCCGCAGACTACTACGAGCAGTACTTC. It translates to CASSLEPADYYEQYF.

The V gene is TRBV28, the J gene TRBJ2-2; 8 nucleotides agree with TRBD2. Trimming cost V 3 bases and J 7 bases; bases outside gene matches: 7. In germline, CDR1 is MDHEN, CDR2 SYDVKM. This CDR3 is built from 15 residues. The CDR3 DNA follows: TGTGCCAGCAGTTTTTCCAGCGGGAGTTTCGGGGAGCTGTTTTTT. Translated: CASSFSSGSFGELFF. Variable domain in full (rest from reference TRBV28 and TRBJ2-2): DVKVTQSSRYLVKRTGEKVFLECVQDMDHENMFWYRQDPGLGLRLIYFSYDVKMKEKGDIPEGYSVSREKKERFSLILESASTNQTSMYLCASSFSSGSFGELFFGEGSRLTVL.

V gene TRBV15 combines with J gene TRBJ2-1; D gene unclear. This CDR3 is built from 16 residues. The germline V gene encodes CDR1 LNHNV and CDR2 YYDKDF (reference sequence). V was shortened by 5 bases and J by 1 base, with 15 bases between the two germline ends. The CDR3 bases are TGTGCCACCAGCCGAACCCCTCCCGGGTCCTACAATGAGCAGTTCTTC. Its protein product is CATSRTPPGSYNEQFF.

The V and J genes are TRBV29-1 and TRBJ1-2; 8 bases align to TRBD1. The CDR3 length is 13 residues. In germline, CDR1 is SQVTM, CDR2 ANQGSEA. The V segment lost 7 bases and the J segment 4 bases; nucleotides outside the gene matches: 8. DNA of the CDR3: TGCAGCGCCGCCGGACAGGGAAGCTATGGCTACACCTTC. Translating it yields CSAAGQGSYGYTF.

This clone was observed a few times. The chain is built from TRBV28 and TRBJ1-5, with 9 bases fitting TRBD1. V was clipped by 3 bases and J by 4 bases; unmatched bases: 4. This CDR3 contains 15 residues. CDR1 and CDR2 (germline): MDHEN, SYDVKM. The CDR3 protein is CASSFDRGVNQPQHF. As DNA, the CDR3 is TGTGCCAGCAGTTTCGACAGGGGGGTGAATCAGCCCCAGCATTTT.

The chain joins TRBV5-8 to TRBJ1-4, with D perhaps matching TRBD1 (6 bases). The length of the CDR3 is 13 residues. The V gene lost 7 bases and the J gene lost 4 bases, with 11 bases spanning the gap. Germline V gene data show CDR1 as SGHTS and CDR2 as YDEGEE. CDR3 bases: TGTGCCAGCCGAACAGGGAATAATGAAAAACTGTTTTTT. Protein: CASRTGNNEKLFF.

The chain carries TRBV5-1 and TRBJ2-1; a weak D match, TRBD2 (6 bases). With 4 bases removed from V and 5 bases from J, the gap between germline ends came to 16 bases. From germline, CDR1 is SGHRS and CDR2 YFSETQ. The CDR3 has 15 amino acids. The CDR3 bases are TGCGCCAGCAGCCTAGGACTATTGGGAAACAATGAGCAGTTCTTC. Its translation: CASSLGLLGNNEQFF.

This chain connects TRBV7-2 to TRBJ1-1; TRBD1 might be the D (5 bases). Germline V lookup: CDR1 SGHTA, CDR2 FQGNSA. Trimming left V 5 bases short and J 5 bases short, with 18 bases between. This CDR3 is built from 15 residues. Here the CDR3 reads CASSPVRVGGTEAFF. The CDR3 bases are TGTGCCAGCAGCCCAGTCAGGGTGGGTGGGACTGAAGCTTTCTTT.

The CDR3 loop reads CASSLQGFEQYF. CDR3 DNA sequence: TGTGCCAGCAGTCTTCAGGGGTTCGAGCAGTACTTC. The rearrangement uses TRBV6-5 and TRBJ2-7; D is possibly TRBD1 (6 bases). Trimming pared 5 bases from V and 6 bases from J, leaving 11 bases between. The CDR3 has 12 amino acids. Germline V gives CDR1 MNHEY, CDR2 SVGAGI.

This chain connects TRBV7-9 to TRBJ2-2; TRBD2 might be the D (5 bases). The CDR3 spans 19 residues. V lost 5 bases and J lost 4, with 26 bases in between. Germline loops: CDR1 SEHNR, CDR2 FQNEAQ (reference sequence). CDR3 nucleotides: TGTGCCAGCAGCAAGATAGAAGACGGGAACAAAGTAGGCACCGGGGAGCTGTTTTTT. It encodes CASSKIEDGNKVGTGELFF. Filled out from reference TRBV7-9 and TRBJ2-2, the complete variable domain reads DTGVSQNPRHKITKRGQNVTFRCDPISEHNRLYWYRQTLGQGPEFLTYFQNEAQLEKSRLLSDRFSAERPKGSFSTLEIQRTEQGDSAMYLCASSKIEDGNKVGTGELFFGEGSRLTVL.

This chain connects TRBV2 to TRBJ2-7; D might be TRBD1 (5 bases). CDR3 length: 12 residues. CDR1 is SNHLY, CDR2 FYNNEI, per germline. V was shortened by 9 bases and J by 0 bases, with 9 bases between the two germline ends. CDR3 in amino acids: CARDTHSYEQYF. DNA for the CDR3: TGTGCCAGGGACACCCACTCCTACGAGCAGTACTTC. Looking up the rest from reference TRBV2 and TRBJ2-7 gives the full variable domain: EPEVTQTPSHQVTQMGQEVILRCVPISNHLYFYWYRQILGQKVEFLVSFYNNEISEKSEIFDDQFSVERPDGSNFTLKIRSTKLEDSAMYFCARDTHSYEQYFGPGTRLTVT.